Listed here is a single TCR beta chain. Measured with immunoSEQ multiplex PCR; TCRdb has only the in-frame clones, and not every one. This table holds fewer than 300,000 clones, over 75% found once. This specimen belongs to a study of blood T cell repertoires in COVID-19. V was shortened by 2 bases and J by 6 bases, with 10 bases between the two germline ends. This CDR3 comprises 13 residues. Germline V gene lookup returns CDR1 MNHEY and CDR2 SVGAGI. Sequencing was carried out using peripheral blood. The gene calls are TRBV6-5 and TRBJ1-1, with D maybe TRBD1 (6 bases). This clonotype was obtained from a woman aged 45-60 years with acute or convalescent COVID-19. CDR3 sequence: CASSYRGSAEAFF. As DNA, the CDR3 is TGTGCCAGCAGTTACAGGGGGTCGGCTGAAGCTTTCTTT.